This T cell receptor (beta chain) emerged from a study of blood T cell repertoires in COVID-19. Whole-study context: Specimens from acute and convalescent COVID-19 originated in the United States, Italy and Spain. PBMCs, B-cell-depleted T cells, or T cells were the source of the cDNA or gDNA that made up the material.

Methods used by the authors: Amplification from reference gene primers served as the basis for estimated nucleated cell counts. The method was immunoSEQ multiplex PCR; TCRdb's version includes in-frame clones alone and lacks a portion of them. D and trimming come from the DNA, and the V and J calls and clone size come from that table. Found here are 200,000 to 250,000 clones, around 87% of them singletons; the top ten hold roughly 10%. One Seattle source followed patients from active infection through their disease course. CDR1 is LNHDA and CDR2 is SQIVND in the germline V gene (reference sequence). The CDR3 runs 14 residues. The trim removed 5 bases at V and 4 bases at J, leaving 4 bases unmatched.

The chain combines TRBV19 with TRBJ2-5; 10 nucleotides align to TRBD1. The source is a woman between 45 and 60 years old with COVID-19, enrolled during active disease. The material sequenced was peripheral blood. Written as DNA, the CDR3 is TGTGCCAGTAGTTTGACAGGGGGCAGAGAGACCCAGTACTTC. Protein sequence: CASSLTGGRETQYF.